In its sample, the clone carrying this T cell receptor beta chain was seen a few times. Germline V gene lookup returns CDR1 SGHVS and CDR2 FNYEAQ. The CDR3 spans 15 residues. The V and J ends lost 0 bases and 3 bases respectively, with 9 bases between them. TCRdb passed the PCR reads through MiXCR, listing each CDR3 protein once. The sample yields some 10,000 distinct CDR3 sequences, around 60% seen once. The sample comes from a study of tumor-infiltrating lymphocytes in oesophageal squamous cell carcinoma. The sequence came from a female donor with esophageal squamous cell carcinoma. Sequences were obtained from esophageal tumor tissue. The rearrangement uses TRBV7-6 and TRBJ2-1; D is possibly TRBD1 (5 bases). DNA of the CDR3: TGTGCCAGCAGCTTAGCAGGGGCCAACTACAATGAGCAGTTCTTC. Its translation is CASSLAGANYNEQFF.